The 10 T cell receptor beta chains below all came from one sample that was sequenced in a study of blood T cell repertoires in COVID-19. This table comes from immunoSEQ multiplex PCR, and its TCRdb copy is limited to in-frame clones, with some not included. The profile shows 55,000 to 65,000 clones, about nine tenths of them singletons. The sequenced material came from peripheral blood. Source of these receptors: a human donor with acute or convalescent COVID-19. The donor label of this sample is uncertain.

This sequence joins TRBV19 and TRBJ2-2; D not resolved. The germline V gene has CDR1 LNHDA and CDR2 SQIVND (reference sequence). V lost 1 base and J lost 4, with 16 bases in between. The length of the CDR3 is 17 residues. The CDR3 DNA is TGTGCCAGTAGTATAGGCCGTGCCGAGCTGAGCACCGGGGAGCTGTTTTTT. Protein sequence: CASSIGRAELSTGELFF. The whole variable domain, remainder taken from reference TRBV19 and TRBJ2-2, is DGGITQSPKYLFRKEGQNVTLSCEQNLNHDAMYWYRQDPGQGLRLIYYSQIVNDFQKGDIAEGYSVSREKKESFPLTVTSAQKNPTAFYLCASSIGRAELSTGELFFGEGSRLTVL.

V gene TRBV6-6 combines with J gene TRBJ2-1, with 11 positions matching TRBD2. Germline V lookup: CDR1 MNHNY, CDR2 SVGAGI (reference sequence). This CDR3 comprises 15 residues. V lost 2 bases to trimming and J lost 9 bases; unmatched junction nucleotides: 6. CDR3 coding DNA: TGTGCCAGCAGTTACCCCTTAGCGGGAGGGGGTGAGCAGTTCTTC. Amino acids: CASSYPLAGGGEQFF.

The chain is built from TRBV5-1 and TRBJ2-1, with 12 bases identical to TRBD2. The CDR3 runs 15 residues. Germline CDR1 and CDR2: SGHRS and YFSETQ. Trimming at V came to 4 bases and at J to 6 bases, leaving 5 bases not matched to a gene. This CDR3 reads CASSRTSGEGNEQFF. The DNA for the CDR3 is TGCGCCAGCAGCCGGACTAGCGGGGAAGGCAATGAGCAGTTCTTC.

The V and J genes are TRBV5-1 and TRBJ2-2; maybe TRBD2 (5 bases). Looked up from germline, CDR1 is SGHRS and CDR2 is YFSETQ. Trimming pared 4 bases from V and 3 bases from J, leaving 13 bases between. This CDR3 spans 15 amino acids. In DNA, the CDR3 is TGCGCCAGCAGCGCGGACTCTCGGGACACCGGGGAGCTGTTTTTT. It specifies CASSADSRDTGELFF.

This clone was seen only once. V gene TRBV28 combines with J gene TRBJ2-3, with 9 bases identical to TRBD1. Germline CDR1 and CDR2: MDHEN and SYDVKM. CDR3 length equals 14 residues. V dropped 8 bases and J dropped 3; count of bases not matched to a gene: 6. The chain's CDR3 is CASGSGQGTDTQYF. The CDR3, as DNA: TGTGCCAGCGGGTCGGGACAGGGAACAGATACGCAGTATTTT.

The genes are TRBV18 and TRBJ1-1; TRBD1 might be the D (6 bases). Germline V gene sequence: CDR1 KGHSH, CDR2 LQKENI. The CDR3 runs to 16 residues. Trimming pared 8 bases from V and 5 bases from J, leaving 24 bases between. CDR3 coding DNA: TGTGCCAGCCGAGAGTGGTCGAGTGGGCAGGGGACTGAAGCTTTCTTT. Encoded protein: CASREWSSGQGTEAFF. The full variable domain, its missing parts supplied by reference TRBV18 and TRBJ1-1, is NAGVMQNPRHLVRRRGQEARLRCSPMKGHSHVYWYRQLPEEGLKFMVYLQKENIIDESGMPKERFSAEFPKEGPSILRIQQVVRGDSAAYFCASREWSSGQGTEAFFGQGTRLTVV.

This CDR3 is CASSAEFGTSLFF. For the CDR3, the DNA is TGTGCCAGCAGCGCGGAATTCGGGACTAGTCTGTTCTTC. The chain couples TRBV5-4 to TRBJ2-1, with 8 bases that match TRBD2. The J segment lost 15 bases and the V segment lost 4 bases, leaving 12 bases of the junction unmatched. Germline-derived CDR1 and CDR2 are SGHNT and YYREEE (reference sequence). There are 13 residues in the CDR3.

The chain combines TRBV3-1 (or the pseudogene TRBV3-2) with TRBJ1-2, with no clear D. This CDR3 contains 16 residues. Looked up from germline, CDR1 is LGHDT and CDR2 is YNNKEL (reference sequence). V gave up 1 base and J gave up 8 bases, with 20 bases separating them. In nucleotides, the CDR3 is TGTGCCAGCAGCCAAGGGATTCGGCCCGTATGGGAGGGCTACACCTTC. Protein product: CASSQGIRPVWEGYTF.

The chain employs TRBV27 and TRBJ2-5, with D unresolved. Germline V gives CDR1 MNHEY, CDR2 SMNVEV (reference sequence). This CDR3 is 14 amino acids long. V shed 6 bases and J shed 4 bases, with 15 bases lying between them. The CDR3 coding sequence is TGTGCCAGCAGCCGAGAGCTCTCCGGAGAGACCCAGTACTTC. Translation: CASSRELSGETQYF.

J is TRBJ1-3 and V is TRBV19; a possible D gene is TRBD1 (6 bases). The CDR3 runs 17 residues. The germline CDR1 and CDR2 sequences are LNHDA and SQIVND (reference sequence). V shed 7 bases and J shed 0 bases, with 19 bases lying between them. CDR3 in DNA: TGTGCCAGTACCTCTAACCGGGACATCCGCTCTGGAAACACCATATATTTT. Translated: CASTSNRDIRSGNTIYF. The complete variable domain, with remaining parts taken from reference TRBV19 and TRBJ1-3, reads DGGITQSPKYLFRKEGQNVTLSCEQNLNHDAMYWYRQDPGQGLRLIYYSQIVNDFQKGDIAEGYSVSREKKESFPLTVTSAQKNPTAFYLCASTSNRDIRSGNTIYFGEGSWLTVV.